This is a list of T cell receptor beta chains from one sample in a study of T-cell memory formation after mild COVID-19. TCRdb analysed the 5' RACE reads with MiXCR anew, one entry per CDR3 protein. The sample comprises roughly 99,000 distinct CDR3 sequences, 13% to 15% of which are singletons, and around 40% rests with the top ten. The sample consisted of PBMCs or a T cell subset sorted from them (not recorded which). The receptors derive from a man between 18 and 35 years old who had mild COVID-19 (a few samples of this study predate the infection). Cell type and time point are not known. CDR3s include the opening cysteine and the closing phenylalanine or tryptophan.

TRBV3-1	TRBJ1-2	17	CASSQPGQTDQNYGYTF
TRBV27	TRBJ2-2	14	CASSLTPPTGELFF
TRBV6-4	TRBJ2-1	14	CASTGTSGYNEQFF
TRBV7-9	TRBJ2-1	15	CASSQDRRFDNEQFF
TRBV5-1	TRBJ1-4	14	CASSLIGQGEKLFF
TRBV6-2/TRBV6-3	TRBJ2-6	17	CASSYRIATSGANVLTF
TRBV4-3	TRBJ1-2	17	CASSRTIDRGPNYGYTF
TRBV4-1	TRBJ1-1	13	CASSQVLSSEAFF
TRBV7-8	TRBJ2-1	17	CASSLGSLQGSYNEQFF
TRBV4-1	TRBJ1-5	14	CASSQESGAQPQHF
TRBV10-3	TRBJ2-7	16	CAISEITEKTGYEQYF
TRBV5-1	TRBJ2-1	17	CASSWSYRGAHHEEQFF
TRBV11-2	TRBJ1-1	15	CASSLVPTQNTEAFF
TRBV11-3	TRBJ2-2	16	CASSRGSSGWTGELFF
TRBV9	TRBJ1-2	13	CASSVGGSYGYTF
TRBV9	TRBJ2-2	11	CASRGNGELFF
TRBV5-4	TRBJ2-1	15	CASSIGTSGGNEQFF
TRBV28	TRBJ2-1	18	CASSMSPVGRRSSNEQFF